A selection of T cell receptor beta chains follows, all from one sample in a study of blood T cell repertoires in COVID-19. Libraries were prepared by immunoSEQ multiplex PCR; TCRdb keeps only in-frame clonotypes and omits some of them. This sample has some 110,000 clones, with around 74% found just once. Sequenced: peripheral blood. These receptors originate from a woman aged 70-85 years with acute or convalescent COVID-19. Each CDR3 is given with its conserved first and last residue. Fields, in order: V gene, D gene, clone size, J gene, CDR3 DNA, CDR3 protein. The D gene is left open where the match is weak. Size values are once, few and many counts, or a class for expanded clones, and some rows have none.

v_gene: TRBV19
d_gene: NA
abundance: NA
j_gene: TRBJ1-1
CDR3nt: TGTGCCAGTAGTAACCCCGGGAGGAGAGGGAGAACTGAAGCTTTCTTT
CDR3aa: CASSNPGRRGRTEAFF

v_gene: TRBV30
d_gene: NA
abundance: NA
j_gene: TRBJ1-2
CDR3nt: TGTGCCTGGAGGGCAGATACCTTCTATGGCTACACCTTC
CDR3aa: CAWRADTFYGYTF

v_gene: TRBV7-2
d_gene: TRBD1
abundance: NA
j_gene: TRBJ2-2
CDR3nt: TGTGCCAGCAGCCCGGACAGGCAGGGCGGGGAGCTGTTTTTT
CDR3aa: CASSPDRQGGELFF

v_gene: TRBV7-2
d_gene: NA
abundance: many
j_gene: TRBJ1-5
CDR3nt: TGTGCCAGCAGCTATGACAGCGGCAATCAGCCCCAGCATTTT
CDR3aa: CASSYDSGNQPQHF

v_gene: TRBV19
d_gene: NA
abundance: NA
j_gene: TRBJ2-5
CDR3nt: TGTGCCAGTAGTATCGGGGGAAGAGAGACCCAGTACTTC
CDR3aa: CASSIGGRETQYF

v_gene: TRBV7-8
d_gene: NA
abundance: NA
j_gene: TRBJ2-3
CDR3nt: TGTGCCAGCAGCTCCTGGACAGACCGGACCGATACGCAGTATTTT
CDR3aa: CASSSWTDRTDTQYF

v_gene: TRBV3-1/TRBV3-2
d_gene: NA
abundance: NA
j_gene: TRBJ2-1
CDR3nt: TGTGCCAGCAGCCAACAGGGGCCGCAGTTCTTC
CDR3aa: CASSQQGPQFF

v_gene: TRBV19
d_gene: NA
abundance: once
j_gene: TRBJ2-7
CDR3nt: TGTGCCAGTAGTATTAGAGGGAATGCCTACGAGCAGTACTTC
CDR3aa: CASSIRGNAYEQYF

v_gene: TRBV6-5
d_gene: NA
abundance: few
j_gene: TRBJ2-2
CDR3nt: TGTGCCAGCAGCGAGCGGGACACCGGGGAGCTGTTTTTT
CDR3aa: CASSERDTGELFF

v_gene: TRBV27
d_gene: NA
abundance: NA
j_gene: TRBJ1-3
CDR3nt: TGTGCCAGCAGTTTGGCAGGGGTTGGAAACACCATATATTTT
CDR3aa: CASSLAGVGNTIYF

v_gene: TRBV7-2
d_gene: NA
abundance: NA
j_gene: TRBJ1-3
CDR3nt: TGTGCCAGCAGCTTAGGCGGGGGGCGAGGAAACACCATATATTTT
CDR3aa: CASSLGGGRGNTIYF

v_gene: TRBV9
d_gene: NA
abundance: NA
j_gene: TRBJ1-1
CDR3nt: TGTGCCAGCAGCGTAGGTAGGAATCGCGGACTTTCACCCCAAGCTTTCTTT
CDR3aa: CASSVGRNRGLSPQAFF

v_gene: TRBV7-8
d_gene: TRBD2
abundance: NA
j_gene: TRBJ2-3
CDR3nt: TGTGCCAGCTCGGGACTAGCGGGGAGCACAGATACGCAGTATTTT
CDR3aa: CASSGLAGSTDTQYF

v_gene: TRBV7-2
d_gene: TRBD1
abundance: NA
j_gene: TRBJ1-2
CDR3nt: TGTGCCAGCAGCCGGGACAGGGTATCGCTCTATGGCTACACCTTC
CDR3aa: CASSRDRVSLYGYTF

v_gene: TRBV19
d_gene: NA
abundance: NA
j_gene: TRBJ1-3
CDR3nt: TGTGCCAGTAGTCTCCAGGGACTGCTCGGAAACACCATATATTTT
CDR3aa: CASSLQGLLGNTIYF

v_gene: TRBV27
d_gene: NA
abundance: NA
j_gene: TRBJ2-3
CDR3nt: TGTGCCAGCAGTTCCCTGGATACGCAGTATTTT
CDR3aa: CASSSLDTQYF

v_gene: TRBV20-1
d_gene: TRBD2
abundance: once
j_gene: TRBJ2-1
CDR3nt: TGCAGTGCTAGTGAAGGACTAGGGACCAATGAGCAGTTCTTC
CDR3aa: CSASEGLGTNEQFF

v_gene: TRBV7-6
d_gene: TRBD1
abundance: NA
j_gene: TRBJ1-3
CDR3nt: TGTGCCAGCAGCAAGGGACAGGGGGGCTTGGGAAACACCATATATTTT
CDR3aa: CASSKGQGGLGNTIYF

v_gene: TRBV28
d_gene: NA
abundance: many
j_gene: TRBJ1-6
CDR3nt: TGTGCCAGCAGTTTATCCGGGGTCAATAATTCACCCCTCCACTTT
CDR3aa: CASSLSGVNNSPLHF

v_gene: TRBV27
d_gene: TRBD2
abundance: NA
j_gene: TRBJ2-7
CDR3nt: TGTGCCAGCAGTTTAGGGGGGGGCTACGAGCAGTACTTC
CDR3aa: CASSLGGGYEQYF

v_gene: TRBV19
d_gene: NA
abundance: NA
j_gene: TRBJ2-2
CDR3nt: TGTGCCAGTAGTATGAGGTGGGGCAGGGGCTTCACCGGGGAGCTGTTTTTT
CDR3aa: CASSMRWGRGFTGELFF

v_gene: TRBV7-2
d_gene: NA
abundance: NA
j_gene: TRBJ1-5
CDR3nt: TGTGCCAGCAGCTTCGCGCAGGGCGGAAATCAGCCCCAGCATTTT
CDR3aa: CASSFAQGGNQPQHF

v_gene: TRBV10-2
d_gene: TRBD1
abundance: once
j_gene: TRBJ1-2
CDR3nt: TGCGCCAGCAGGCCCCAAACCTCAAAGGACAGGGGGATTAACTATGGCTACACCTTC
CDR3aa: CASRPQTSKDRGINYGYTF

v_gene: TRBV10-1
d_gene: NA
abundance: NA
j_gene: TRBJ1-3
CDR3nt: TGCGCCAGCAGTGAGAGGAGACAGTTAGAATCTGGAAACACCATATATTTT
CDR3aa: CASSERRQLESGNTIYF

v_gene: TRBV27
d_gene: TRBD2
abundance: once
j_gene: TRBJ2-3
CDR3nt: TGTGCCAGCAGTTTGCAACTAGCGGGGGGAACAGATACGCAGTATTTT
CDR3aa: CASSLQLAGGTDTQYF

v_gene: TRBV6-5
d_gene: NA
abundance: NA
j_gene: TRBJ2-7
CDR3nt: TGTGCCAGCAAAAGAGGACAGCCCTCCTACGAGCAGTACTTC
CDR3aa: CASKRGQPSYEQYF

v_gene: TRBV19
d_gene: NA
abundance: NA
j_gene: TRBJ1-1
CDR3nt: TGTGCCAGTAGTAGGGGGGAGCCCTACTCCCCTGAATCTGAAGCTTTCTTT
CDR3aa: CASSRGEPYSPESEAFF

v_gene: TRBV27
d_gene: TRBD1
abundance: many
j_gene: TRBJ1-4
CDR3nt: TGTGCCAGCAGACCTACAGGGGTGACTAATGAAAAACTGTTTTTT
CDR3aa: CASRPTGVTNEKLFF

v_gene: TRBV7-8
d_gene: NA
abundance: NA
j_gene: TRBJ2-5
CDR3nt: TGTGCCAGCAGCTTGACCCCTGGGGGGGAGACCCAGTACTTC
CDR3aa: CASSLTPGGETQYF

v_gene: TRBV27
d_gene: TRBD2
abundance: NA
j_gene: TRBJ2-5
CDR3nt: TGTGCCAGCAGTTTTGTGGGGACTAGTGGGGAGACCCAGTACTTC
CDR3aa: CASSFVGTSGETQYF

v_gene: TRBV6-5
d_gene: TRBD2
abundance: once
j_gene: TRBJ2-3
CDR3nt: TGTGCCAGCACCTTACTCCGGGGGGGCACAGATACGCAGTATTTT
CDR3aa: CASTLLRGGTDTQYF

v_gene: TRBV6-5
d_gene: NA
abundance: NA
j_gene: TRBJ1-6
CDR3nt: TGTGCCAGCAGTACAGGAGGGTTAGATAATTCACCCCTCCACTTT
CDR3aa: CASSTGGLDNSPLHF

v_gene: TRBV15
d_gene: TRBD1
abundance: NA
j_gene: TRBJ1-5
CDR3nt: TGTGCCACCAGCAGAGATTCGGGACAGCTAAGTCAGCCCCAGCATTTT
CDR3aa: CATSRDSGQLSQPQHF

v_gene: TRBV24-1
d_gene: TRBD1
abundance: once
j_gene: TRBJ2-5
CDR3nt: TGTGCCACCAGTGATCGGGACAGGGTTAGGGAGACCCAGTACTTC
CDR3aa: CATSDRDRVRETQYF

v_gene: TRBV12-3/TRBV12-4
d_gene: NA
abundance: few
j_gene: TRBJ2-1
CDR3nt: TGTGCCAGTGACATTTACAATGAGCAGTTCTTC
CDR3aa: CASDIYNEQFF

v_gene: TRBV13
d_gene: TRBD1
abundance: NA
j_gene: TRBJ1-1
CDR3nt: TGTGCCAGCAGCAGGGGGACAGGGAGAACTGAAGCTTTCTTT
CDR3aa: CASSRGTGRTEAFF

v_gene: TRBV15
d_gene: TRBD1
abundance: NA
j_gene: TRBJ2-7
CDR3nt: TGTGCCACGACCGCCGACAGGGGTCCGTACGAGCAGTACTTC
CDR3aa: CATTADRGPYEQYF

v_gene: TRBV27
d_gene: TRBD1
abundance: NA
j_gene: TRBJ1-2
CDR3nt: TGTGCCAGCAGTTTATTGGGGCAGGGGGCTGGTGGCTACACCTTC
CDR3aa: CASSLLGQGAGGYTF

v_gene: TRBV9
d_gene: TRBD1
abundance: NA
j_gene: TRBJ1-1
CDR3nt: TGTGCCAGCAGCTTGACAGGGTTGGACACTGAAGCTTTCTTT
CDR3aa: CASSLTGLDTEAFF

v_gene: TRBV9
d_gene: NA
abundance: NA
j_gene: TRBJ1-6
CDR3nt: TGTGCCAGCAGCCCTTCCGCGGACAGTCTGGGATATAATTCACCCCTCCACTTT
CDR3aa: CASSPSADSLGYNSPLHF

v_gene: TRBV18
d_gene: NA
abundance: NA
j_gene: TRBJ1-3
CDR3nt: TGTGCCAGCTCACCTTACGGGGACTGGCAGGGTGCAAACACCATATATTTT
CDR3aa: CASSPYGDWQGANTIYF

v_gene: TRBV5-6
d_gene: NA
abundance: NA
j_gene: TRBJ1-5
CDR3nt: TGTGCCAGCAGCTTGGGGCTTCCCAGCAATCAGCCCCAGCATTTT
CDR3aa: CASSLGLPSNQPQHF